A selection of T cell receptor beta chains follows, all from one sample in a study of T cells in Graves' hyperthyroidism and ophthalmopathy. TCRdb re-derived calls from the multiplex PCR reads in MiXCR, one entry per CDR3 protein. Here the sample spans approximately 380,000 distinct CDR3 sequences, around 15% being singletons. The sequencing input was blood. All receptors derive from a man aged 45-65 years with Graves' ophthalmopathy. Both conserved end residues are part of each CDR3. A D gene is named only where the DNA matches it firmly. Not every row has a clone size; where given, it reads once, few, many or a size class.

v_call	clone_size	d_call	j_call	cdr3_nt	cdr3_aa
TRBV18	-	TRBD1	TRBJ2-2	TGTGCCAGCTCACCACAGGGGGCACGCACCGGGGAGCCGTTTTTT	CASSPQGARTGEPFF
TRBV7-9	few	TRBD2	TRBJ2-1	TGTGCCAGCAGTTATAATAGCGGGAGGGGTGAGCAGTTCTTC	CASSYNSGRGEQFF
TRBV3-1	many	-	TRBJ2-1	TGTGCCAGCAGCCAAGCAGGGACCAATGAGCAGTTCTTC	CASSQAGTNEQFF
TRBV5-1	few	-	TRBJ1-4	TGCGCCAGCAAAGGGGCGGAACATGAAAAACTGTTTTTT	CASKGAEHEKLFF
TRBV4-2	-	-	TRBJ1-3	TGTGCCAGCAGTGAAGGCGCAAGTTCTGGAAACACCATATATTTT	CASSEGASSGNTIYF
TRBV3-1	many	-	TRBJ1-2	TGTGCCAGCAGCCAAGATGGTCAGGGGTCATTCTATGGCTACACCTTC	CASSQDGQGSFYGYTF
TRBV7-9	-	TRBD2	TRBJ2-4	TGTGCCAGCAGCCAAACGGGACTAGCGGGAGGGGGGAACATTCAGTACTTC	CASSQTGLAGGGNIQYF
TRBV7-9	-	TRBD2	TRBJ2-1	TGTGCCAGCAGGGGGGGGGGACTAGCGGAAAAAAAGCGCTACAATGAGCAGTTCTTC	CASRGGGLAEKKRYNEQFF
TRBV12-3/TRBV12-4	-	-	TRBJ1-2	TGTGCCAGCAGCTCCTCCGGGACATACCCCGGCTATGGCTACACCTTC	CASSSSGTYPGYGYTF
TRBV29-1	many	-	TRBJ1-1	TGCAGCGCCGGACGGGGTGGGAACACTGAAGCTTTCTTT	CSAGRGGNTEAFF
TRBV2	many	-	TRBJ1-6	TGTGCCAGCAGTGAAGTGGTCGGGGGGCCCGTTGATTCACCCCTCCACTTT	CASSEVVGGPVDSPLHF
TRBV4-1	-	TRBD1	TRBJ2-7	TGCGCCAGCAGCCTCCGAGTGGGACAGAATTTGGATGAGCAGTACTTC	CASSLRVGQNLDEQYF
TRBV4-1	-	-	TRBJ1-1	TGCGCCAGCAGCCAAGGGAAGGGGGATAGAACTGAAGCTTTCTTT	CASSQGKGDRTEAFF
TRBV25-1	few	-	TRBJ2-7	TGTGCCAGCAGTGAGGATCCCCGGGACAACTACGAGCAGTACTTC	CASSEDPRDNYEQYF
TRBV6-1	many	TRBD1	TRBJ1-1	TGTGCCAGCAGTTTCGACAGGGAGGCCGTCGGGGCTTTCTTT	CASSFDREAVGAFF
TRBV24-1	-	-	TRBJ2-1	TGTGCCACCAGTGAGGGTTATAGCGGTTCCTACAATGAGCAGTTCTTC	CATSEGYSGSYNEQFF
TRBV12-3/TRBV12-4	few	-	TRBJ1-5	TGTGCCAGCAGTTTAGAAGGGCCCAGTCAGCCCCAGCATTTT	CASSLEGPSQPQHF
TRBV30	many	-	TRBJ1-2	TGTGCCTGGAGCCCAAGGACAGTGAATGGCTACACCTTC	CAWSPRTVNGYTF
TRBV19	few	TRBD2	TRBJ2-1	TGTGCCAGTAGTATAGGGATTCGAGCGGGAGGGCGGGAGCAGTTCTTC	CASSIGIRAGGREQFF
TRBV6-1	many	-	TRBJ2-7	TGTGCCAGCAGTGAATTTGAAAGCTACTCCTACGAGCAGTACTTC	CASSEFESYSYEQYF
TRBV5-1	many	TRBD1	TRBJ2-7	TGCGCCAGCAGCACTAGACAGGGGCTAACCTACGAGCAGTACTTC	CASSTRQGLTYEQYF
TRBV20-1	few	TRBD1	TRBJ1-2	TGCAGTGCTATAACAGGGGGCGGCTATGGCTACACCTTC	CSAITGGGYGYTF
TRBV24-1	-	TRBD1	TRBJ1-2	TGTGCCACCAGTGATGCCCCGGGACAGGGGGGCTATGGCTACACCTTC	CATSDAPGQGGYGYTF
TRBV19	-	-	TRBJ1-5	TGTGCCAGTAGTATGGGGGAACAGCCCCAGCATTTT	CASSMGEQPQHF
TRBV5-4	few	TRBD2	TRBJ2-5	TGTGCCAGCAGCTTAAGACTAGCGGGAGGGCGGGAGACCCAGTACTTC	CASSLRLAGGRETQYF
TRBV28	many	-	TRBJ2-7	TGTGCCAGCATCCCGACAGACACCTCCTACGAGCAGTACTTC	CASIPTDTSYEQYF
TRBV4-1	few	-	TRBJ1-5	TGCGCCAGCAGCCAGGAGGGGTTTAGCAATCAGCCCCAGCATTTT	CASSQEGFSNQPQHF
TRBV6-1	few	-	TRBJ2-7	TGTGCCAGCAGTGAAGAGGGCTTTCAGCAGTACTTC	CASSEEGFQQYF
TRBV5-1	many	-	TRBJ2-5	TGCGCCAGCAGCTCTGGGGCGGGACAAGAGACCCAGTACTTC	CASSSGAGQETQYF
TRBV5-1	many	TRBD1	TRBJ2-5	TGCGCCAGCAGCTGGTGGGACAGAGAGACCCAGTACTTC	CASSWWDRETQYF
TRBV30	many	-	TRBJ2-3	TGTGCCTGGACTTTCGGGCCCCCTGGAGATACGCAGTATTTT	CAWTFGPPGDTQYF
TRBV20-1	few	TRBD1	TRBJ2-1	TGCAGTGCTAGGACGGGACAGGGCTTTGATGAGCAGTTCTTC	CSARTGQGFDEQFF
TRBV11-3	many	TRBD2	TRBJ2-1	TGTGCCAGCAGCTTATTACTAGCGGGAACGAATGAGCAGTTCTTC	CASSLLLAGTNEQFF
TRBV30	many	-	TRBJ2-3	TGTGCCTGGGCTAGATATGGCACAGATACGCAGTATTTT	CAWARYGTDTQYF
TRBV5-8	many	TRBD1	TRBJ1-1	TGTGCCAGCAGCTTGGAGGGGGCGCGGAACACTGAAGCTTTCTTT	CASSLEGARNTEAFF
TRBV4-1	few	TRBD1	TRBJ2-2	TGCGCCAGCAGCCTTGCAGGGACAGGGGCTTACACCGGGGAGCTGTTTTTT	CASSLAGTGAYTGELFF
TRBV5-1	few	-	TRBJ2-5	TGCGCCAGTAATGGAGGGCAAGAGACCCAGTACTTC	CASNGGQETQYF
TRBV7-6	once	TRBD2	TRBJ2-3	TGTGCCAGCAGCTTCGAGACTAGCGGGTTCACAGATACGCAGTATTTT	CASSFETSGFTDTQYF
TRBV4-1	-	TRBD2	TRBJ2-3	TGCGCCAGCAGCGCCTCTAGCGGGACAAGCACAGATACGCAGTATTTT	CASSASSGTSTDTQYF
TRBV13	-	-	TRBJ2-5	TGTGCCAGCAGCTTAGGTGTGGGGGGTCCGGAGACCCAGTACTTC	CASSLGVGGPETQYF
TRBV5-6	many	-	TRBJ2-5	TGTGCCAGCAGCTTGATGGCGGGACGGAAGACCCAGTACTTC	CASSLMAGRKTQYF
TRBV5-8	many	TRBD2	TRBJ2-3	TGTGCCAGCAGCTTTGATGCCGGAGGTAGCGGGAGAGATACGCAGTATTTT	CASSFDAGGSGRDTQYF
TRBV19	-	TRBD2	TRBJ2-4	TGTGCCAGTCAAAGACTAGCGGGAGCCAAAAACATTCAGTACTTC	CASQRLAGAKNIQYF
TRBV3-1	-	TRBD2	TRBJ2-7	TGTGCCAGCAGCCGAGGGACTAGGGACTACGAGCAGTACTTC	CASSRGTRDYEQYF
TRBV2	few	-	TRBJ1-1	TGTGCCAGCAGTGAAGCGCTTTACGCTGAAGCTTTCTTT	CASSEALYAEAFF
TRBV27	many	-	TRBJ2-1	TGTGCCAGCAGTTTCTCTCGCGGGAACGGGCATGGCAATGAGCAGTTCTTC	CASSFSRGNGHGNEQFF
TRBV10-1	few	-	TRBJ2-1	TGCGCCAGCAGTGAGTCGCTCTCCAGCGGGCAGTTCTTC	CASSESLSSGQFF
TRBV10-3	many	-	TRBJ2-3	TGTGCCATCAGTGAGGAGATAGCGGTCCTCACAGATACGCAGTATTTT	CAISEEIAVLTDTQYF